This entry describes one T cell receptor (beta chain). What it binds is not known. This record belongs to a study of cytomegalovirus exposure and HLA in healthy donors. Whole-study results and caveats: In vitro assays verified that three CMV-associated chains recognized CMV antigens specifically. It was reportedly the case that the classifier diagnosed cytomegalovirus status with high specificity and sensitivity. In a later analysis, TCR beta V- and J-gene trimming was associated with a missense DCLRE1C variant. In a later analysis, DRB1 alleles had the most associated TCRs; HLA-C alleles the fewest.

Primers: 60 Vbeta forward and 13 Jbeta reverse. Profiling relied on immunoSEQ multiplex PCR, and the TCRdb table lists in-frame clones only, not all of them. The profile shows over 110,000 clones, 70% to 85% of them singletons. This receptor was obtained from a male donor in good health and CMV-seronegative. Source material: PBMCs.

The CDR3 reads CASSFSGVQPQHF. The CDR3 bases are TGTGCCAGCAGTTTTTCAGGGGTTCAGCCCCAGCATTTT. This rearrangement joins TRBV27 to TRBJ1-5; D is perhaps TRBD1 (6 bases). V lost 3 bases and J 6 bases, leaving 9 bases between the germline ends. Germline values: CDR1 MNHEY, CDR2 SMNVEV (reference sequence). This CDR3 is 13 amino acids long.